This TCR beta chain was recovered during a study of shared clonotypes between healthy human individuals. TCRdb's table, derived via immunoSEQ multiplex PCR, lists solely in-frame clones and lacks some. The sample has 2 million to 3 million clones; 93% are singletons. This CDR3 has 12 amino acids. V lost 4 bases, J lost 8 bases, and 9 bases lay in between. From germline, CDR1 is SGDLS and CDR2 YYNGEE. The origin of this receptor is a man younger than 35 in good health. Some clones in this sample may be carry-over from other donors' samples. The chain links TRBV9 to TRBJ2-2; D is ambiguous. The specimen sequenced was naive CD4+ T cells from PBMCs. The subset denotes: CD45RA+ positively selected. The CDR3 coding sequence is TGTGCCAGCAGCCGTATGGGTGGGGAGCTGTTTTTT. Protein: CASSRMGGELFF.